A single sample gave rise to the 26 T cell receptor beta chains below, sequenced in a study of vaccination effects on CD4 cells after COVID-19. This table comes from immunoSEQ multiplex PCR, and its TCRdb copy is limited to in-frame clones, with some not included. The sample includes under 35,000 clones, under 80% of them seen just once. Their specific antigens are unknown. Sequencing was preceded by expansion of antigen-specific CD4+ T cells with viral peptide pools in the ViraFEST assay. Cells that had been cultured for 10 days were the source of isolated CD4+ T cells. Confirmation by PCR established that the person had SARS-CoV-2 infection between March and December 2020. The sample here was CD4+ T cells from PBMCs cultured with a peptide pool, taken before COVID-19 vaccination. The receptors here all came from a human donor who had a prior SARS-CoV-2 infection.

Concerning this clone itself: This same CDR3 is encoded by further DNA sequences in the sample. The rearrangement links TRBV9 to TRBJ1-2, with 10 bases lining up with TRBD1. This CDR3 has 13 residues. V lost 3 bases, J lost 6 bases, and 2 bases stayed unmatched. Germline V gene data show CDR1 as SGDLS and CDR2 as YYNGEE. CDR3 DNA sequence: TGTGCCAGCAGCGCCGGACAGGGGGATGGCTACACCTTC. Amino acids: CASSAGQGDGYTF.

The genes are TRBV7-2 and TRBJ1-1, with no clear D. V lost 1 base and J 6 bases, leaving 3 bases between the germline ends. Germline loops: CDR1 SGHTA, CDR2 FQGNSA. The CDR3 totals 11 residues. In nucleotides, the CDR3 is TGTGCCAGCAGCTTAGATTCTGAAGCTTTCTTT. It yields the protein CASSLDSEAFF.

CDR3 nucleotide sequence: TGTGCCAGCAGCATGGGACAGCGCTATGGCTACACCTTC. Its protein product is CASSMGQRYGYTF. V is TRBV5-6 and J is TRBJ1-2; 7 nucleotides agree with TRBD1. The CDR3 is 13 amino acids. With 4 bases clipped from V and 4 bases from J, the junction kept 4 bases outside the gene matches. Germline-derived CDR1 and CDR2 are SGHDT and YYEEEE.

The gene calls are TRBV5-1 and TRBJ2-5; 7 nucleotides line up with TRBD1. There are 14 residues in the CDR3. The trim removed 4 bases at V and 0 bases at J, leaving 3 bases unmatched. CDR1 is SGHRS and CDR2 is YFSETQ in the germline V gene. The CDR3 spells CASSVGTDQETQYF. The CDR3 DNA sequence: TGCGCCAGCAGCGTCGGGACAGACCAAGAGACCCAGTACTTC. Full variable domain (missing parts from reference TRBV5-1 and TRBJ2-5): KAGVTQTPRYLIKTRGQQVTLSCSPISGHRSVSWYQQTPGQGLQFLFEYFSETQRNKGNFPGRFSGRQFSNSRSEMNVSTLELGDSALYLCASSVGTDQETQYFGPGTRLLVL.

V usage is TRBV2 and J usage is TRBJ1-6, with TRBD1 matching 8 bases. The CDR3 length is 14 residues. The V segment lost 2 bases and the J segment 10 bases; nucleotides outside the gene matches: 4. Looked up from germline, CDR1 is SNHLY and CDR2 is FYNNEI. Here the CDR3 reads CASSESWTGSPLHF. As DNA, the CDR3 is TGTGCCAGCAGTGAATCTTGGACAGGGTCACCCCTCCACTTT.

The gene calls are TRBV9 and TRBJ1-4; 9 nucleotides match TRBD1. V was clipped by 5 bases and J by 5 bases; unmatched bases: 10. The CDR3 spans 16 residues. Germline CDR1 reads SGDLS; CDR2 reads YYNGEE. CDR3 sequence reads: CASSKRQGVRNEKLFF. The CDR3 nucleotides read TGTGCCAGCAGTAAAAGACAGGGGGTGCGGAATGAAAAACTGTTTTTT.

The V gene is TRBV18, the J gene TRBJ2-6; a possible D gene is TRBD1 (5 bases). The CDR3 has 18 residues. V was trimmed by 6 bases and J by 1 base, leaving 19 bases between them. The germline V gene has CDR1 KGHSH and CDR2 LQKENI. The CDR3 sequence is CASSYYRLKRSGANVLTF. DNA for the CDR3: TGTGCCAGCTCGTACTACAGGCTTAAGAGGTCTGGGGCCAACGTCCTGACTTTC.

The chain uses TRBV7-8 and TRBJ2-7; 9 nucleotides agree with TRBD1. With V trimmed by 5 bases and J by 0 bases, 8 bases remained unmatched. Germline V lookup: CDR1 SGHVS, CDR2 FQNEAQ. The CDR3 contains 16 residues. This chain's CDR3 is CASSRTDRGDSYEQYF. The CDR3 bases are TGTGCCAGCAGCCGCACAGACAGGGGGGACTCCTACGAGCAGTACTTC.

The chain couples TRBV2 to TRBJ2-3, with D hard to call. This CDR3 has 17 residues. The germline V gene encodes CDR1 SNHLY and CDR2 FYNNEI. V was shortened by 0 bases and J by 0 bases, with 13 bases between the two germline ends. The CDR3: CASSEAVWFSSTDTQYF. The CDR3 DNA reads as TGTGCCAGCAGTGAAGCAGTATGGTTTTCTAGCACAGATACGCAGTATTTT.

This chain links TRBV3-1 (or the pseudogene TRBV3-2) with TRBJ2-1; TRBD2 agrees at 10 bases. The CDR3 length is 15 residues. Trimming took 4 bases from V and 10 from J; bases not matched to a gene: 10. Germline CDR1 LGHDT, CDR2 YNNKEL (reference sequence). CDR3 amino acids: CASSLWTSGLGEQFF. The CDR3 nucleotides are TGTGCCAGCAGCCTCTGGACTAGCGGATTGGGGGAGCAGTTCTTC.

V and J are TRBV10-3 and TRBJ1-3; 9 positions agree with TRBD1. V was clipped by 6 bases and J by 4 bases; unmatched bases: 4. The CDR3 covers 14 residues. Looked up from germline, CDR1 is ENHRY and CDR2 is SYGVKD. The CDR3 is CAISPTGGGNTIYF. The CDR3 nucleotides read TGTGCCATCAGCCCGACAGGGGGGGGAAACACCATATATTTT.

The V call is TRBV27, the J call TRBJ2-1, with D possibly being TRBD2 (7 bases). The germline V and J ends were trimmed by 5 bases and 5 bases, with 16 bases remaining between them. From germline, CDR1 is MNHEY and CDR2 SMNVEV (reference sequence). The CDR3 loop spans 15 amino acids. CDR3 in amino acids: CASSRQGRAHNEQFF. CDR3 DNA: TGTGCCAGCAGTCGGCAGGGGAGGGCTCACAATGAGCAGTTCTTC.

The V and J genes are TRBV7-2 and TRBJ2-1; D remains unclear. Germline V lookup: CDR1 SGHTA, CDR2 FQGNSA. The CDR3 length is 14 residues. The V and J ends lost 2 bases and 0 bases respectively, with 5 bases between them. In DNA form, the CDR3 reads TGTGCCAGCAGCTTATTTTACTCCTACAATGAGCAGTTCTTC. It is translated as CASSLFYSYNEQFF.

The chain carries TRBV7-8 and TRBJ2-4, with D perhaps assigned TRBD1 or TRBD2 (5 bases each). The germline gives CDR1 SGHVS, CDR2 FQNEAQ. V was pared by 0 bases and J by 0 bases, with 15 bases between. The CDR3 length is 18 residues. CDR3 loop: CASSLAPDPGLAKNIQYF. Written as DNA, the CDR3 is TGTGCCAGCAGCTTAGCACCCGATCCGGGGCTAGCCAAAAACATTCAGTACTTC.

The chain is built from TRBV9 and TRBJ2-1; tentatively, D is TRBD2 (6 bases). Per the germline V gene, CDR1 is SGDLS and CDR2 is YYNGEE. The CDR3 length is 14 residues. V gave up 0 bases and J gave up 4 bases, with 8 bases separating them. CDR3 region: CASSVAGTYNEQFF. Here the CDR3 DNA reads TGTGCCAGCAGCGTAGCTGGGACTTACAATGAGCAGTTCTTC.

This clone turned up a few times. The chain recombines TRBV5-6 with TRBJ1-5; D unresolved. Per the germline V gene, CDR1 is SGHDT and CDR2 is YYEEEE. This CDR3 region has 13 residues. V shed 2 bases and J shed 7 bases, with 10 bases lying between them. The CDR3 DNA reads as TGTGCCAGCAGCTTTGCCCCCGACCAGCCCCAGCATTTT. Translated, it gives CASSFAPDQPQHF.

V and J are TRBV3-1 (or the pseudogene TRBV3-2) and TRBJ2-5; 9 bases agree with TRBD2. CDR1 is LGHDT and CDR2 is YNNKEL in the germline V gene (reference sequence). CDR3 size: 16 residues. The junction had 8 bases not matched to a gene; V was cut back by 1 base and J by 5 bases. CDR3 protein: CASSQAEIAGVETQYF. CDR3 nucleotide sequence: TGTGCCAGCAGCCAAGCCGAAATAGCGGGAGTTGAGACCCAGTACTTC.

The chain combines TRBV7-8 with TRBJ2-7, with TRBD1 identical over 11 bases. CDR3 length equals 16 residues. Germline V CDR1 and CDR2: SGHVS, FQNEAQ. V shed 5 bases, J shed 5 bases, and the junction held 11 bases outside the gene matches. CDR3 nucleotide sequence: TGTGCCAGCAGCACCCAGTGGACAGGGGGCCCTCACGAGCAGTACTTC. As protein: CASSTQWTGGPHEQYF.

This chain joins TRBV5-1 and TRBJ2-3; tentatively, D is TRBD2 (5 bases). The CDR3 has 15 residues. V lost 0 bases to trimming and J lost 3 bases, with 11 bases between them. Germline values: CDR1 SGHRS, CDR2 YFSETQ. The CDR3 DNA follows: TGCGCCAGCAGCTTGGGATCCGGGGATACAGATACGCAGTATTTT. The encoded protein is CASSLGSGDTDTQYF.

This chain uses TRBV2 with TRBJ2-2; weak D call: TRBD1 (6 bases). The CDR3 totals 15 residues. V was shortened by 0 bases and J by 6 bases, with 11 bases between the two germline ends. Looked up from germline, CDR1 is SNHLY and CDR2 is FYNNEI. The CDR3 nucleotides read TGTGCCAGCAGTGAAGCATCCACAGGGTCCGGGGAGCTGTTTTTT. Amino acids: CASSEASTGSGELFF. Using reference TRBV2 and TRBJ2-2 for the parts outside the CDR3, the full variable domain is EPEVTQTPSHQVTQMGQEVILRCVPISNHLYFYWYRQILGQKVEFLVSFYNNEISEKSEIFDDQFSVERPDGSNFTLKIRSTKLEDSAMYFCASSEASTGSGELFFGEGSRLTVL.

This chain connects TRBV4-2 to TRBJ2-3; a possible D gene is TRBD2 (6 bases). Trimming removed 1 base from V and 1 base from J, with 12 bases in between. The CDR3 sequence is 16 residues long. Per germline, CDR1 LGHNA and CDR2 YNFKEQ. CDR3: CASSQGLAGRTDTQYF. CDR3 sequence (DNA): TGTGCCAGCAGCCAAGGGCTTGCGGGGCGCACAGATACGCAGTATTTT.

This clone was seen only once. The chain recombines TRBV19 with TRBJ1-1, with D possibly being TRBD1 (6 bases). V dropped 6 bases and J dropped 6 bases, with 23 bases sitting between them. Germline values: CDR1 LNHDA, CDR2 SQIVND (reference sequence). This CDR3 has 16 amino acids. CDR3 sequence: CASRPGGGAWVAEAFF. Written as DNA, the CDR3 is TGTGCCAGTAGACCGGGCGGGGGGGCGTGGGTGGCTGAAGCTTTCTTT.

The rearrangement links TRBV5-4 to TRBJ2-1, with D unresolved. V lost 4 bases to trimming and J lost 6 bases, with 17 bases between them. CDR1 is SGHNT, CDR2 YYREEE, per germline (reference sequence). The CDR3 loop spans 15 amino acids. The CDR3 nucleotides are TGTGCCAGCAGCGGACGTGAGTTCCTCCCCAATGAGCAGTTCTTC. Its protein product is CASSGREFLPNEQFF. Variable domain in full (rest from reference TRBV5-4 and TRBJ2-1): ETGVTQSPTHLIKTRGQQVTLRCSSQSGHNTVSWYQQALGQGPQFIFQYYREEENGRGNFPPRFSGLQFPNYSSELNVNALELDDSALYLCASSGREFLPNEQFFGPGTRLTVL.

V gene TRBV5-1 combines with J gene TRBJ1-2, with a weak D call TRBD1 (6 bases). CDR3 size: 16 residues. The V and J ends lost 4 bases and 0 bases respectively, with 16 bases between them. Germline V gene lookup returns CDR1 SGHRS and CDR2 YFSETQ. The CDR3 sequence: CASSLGGQGANYGYTF. The CDR3 region has the DNA TGCGCCAGCAGCCTAGGGGGGCAGGGAGCTAACTATGGCTACACCTTC.

This chain uses TRBV2 with TRBJ2-3, with D perhaps matching TRBD1 (5 bases). CDR3 size: 12 residues. Trimming took 7 bases from V and 6 from J, leaving 11 bases between them. Germline loops: CDR1 SNHLY, CDR2 FYNNEI. The CDR3: CASNFQGDTQYF. DNA of the CDR3: TGTGCCAGCAACTTCCAGGGCGATACGCAGTATTTT.

The V and J genes are TRBV6-5 and TRBJ2-5; D uncertain. Germline CDR1 is MNHEY and CDR2 is SVGAGI. V gave up 5 bases and J gave up 4 bases, with 8 bases separating them. The CDR3 runs to 12 residues. In DNA form, the CDR3 reads TGTGCCAGCAGTCGGATGCGAGAGACCCAGTACTTC. This sequence encodes CASSRMRETQYF.